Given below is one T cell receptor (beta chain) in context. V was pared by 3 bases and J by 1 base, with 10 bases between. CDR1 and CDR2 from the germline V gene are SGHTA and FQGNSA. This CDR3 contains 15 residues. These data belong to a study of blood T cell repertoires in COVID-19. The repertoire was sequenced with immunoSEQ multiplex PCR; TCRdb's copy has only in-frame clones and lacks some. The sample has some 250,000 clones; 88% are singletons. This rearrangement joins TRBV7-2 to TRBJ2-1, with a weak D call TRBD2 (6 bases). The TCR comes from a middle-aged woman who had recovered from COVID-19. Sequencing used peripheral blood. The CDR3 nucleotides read TGTGCCAGCAGCTTGCGGGGCGCGTCCTACAATGAGCAGTTCTTC. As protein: CASSLRGASYNEQFF.